The 29 T cell receptor beta chains presented below share a single source sample, sequenced in a study of siplizumab effects on memory and regulatory T cells (dated 2019 in TCRdb). Libraries were prepared through the immunoSEQ multiplex PCR assay. Here the immuneACCESS table is served through TCRdb, limited to in-frame sequences with V and J called. Missing clones are a known gap in these copies; in checked studies unresolved V genes cover under half, and the rest lacks a known reason. This sample lists approximately 58,000 clones; roughly 93% were detected once. The leading ten clones occupy less than 45% of the sample. The sequencing input was CD8+ T cells sorted from blood. These receptors were obtained from a human donor in good health.

Remarks on this clone: An end of the junction does not agree with germline; a read error may underlie this. The chain links TRBV7-7 to TRBJ2-1, with TRBD2 identical over 9 bases. This CDR3 region has 14 residues. Germline V lookup: CDR1 SSHAT, CDR2 FNYEAQ (reference sequence). In DNA form, the CDR3 reads TGTGCTAGCAGCCCGACTAGCGGTAACAATGAGCAGTTCTTC. This translates into CASSPTSGNNEQFF. Full variable domain (rest looked up from reference TRBV7-7 and TRBJ2-1): GAGVSQSPRYKVTKRGQDVTLRCDPISSHATLYWYQQALGQGPEFLTYFNYEAQPDKSGLPSDRFSAERPEGSISTLTIQRTEQRDSAMYRCASSPTSGNNEQFFGPGTRLTVL.

This chain uses TRBV10-3 with TRBJ1-5, with D uncertain. Per the germline V gene, CDR1 is ENHRY and CDR2 is SYGVKD. This CDR3 contains 13 residues. V was pared by 0 bases and J by 7 bases, with 7 bases between. The CDR3 sequence is CAISESPGQPQHF. For the CDR3, the DNA is TGTGCCATCAGTGAGTCACCGGGCCAGCCCCAGCATTTT.

J is TRBJ2-7 and V is TRBV5-3, with TRBD2 matching over 8 bases. TRBV5-3 is an ORF, and what it does is uncertain. V gave up 0 bases and J gave up 3 bases; unmatched junction bases: 11. The CDR3 covers 17 residues. The CDR3: CARSLDQRESLRYEQYF. CDR3 in DNA: TGTGCCAGAAGCTTGGATCAGCGGGAGTCACTCCGCTACGAGCAGTACTTC.

This rearrangement joins TRBV9 to TRBJ2-5; tentative D call: TRBD2 (7 bases). The CDR3 loop spans 15 amino acids. Deletions cut 4 bases from V and 1 base from J, with 14 bases between. Germline CDR1 SGDLS, CDR2 YYNGEE. The CDR3 is CASSTEGGSQETQYF. Written as DNA, the CDR3 is TGTGCCAGCAGCACCGAGGGGGGGTCCCAAGAGACCCAGTACTTC.

The chain combines TRBV7-3 with TRBJ2-3; possibly TRBD1 or TRBD2 for D (5 bases each). The germline V gene encodes CDR1 SGHTA and CDR2 FQGTGA. Trimming stripped 4 bases from V and 4 bases from J, with 15 bases between. This CDR3 is 15 amino acids long. The CDR3 loop is CASSSGPQDPDTQYF. CDR3 bases: TGTGCCAGCAGCTCGGGGCCCCAGGATCCAGATACGCAGTATTTT.

The chain carries TRBV2 and TRBJ2-1; 9 nucleotides agree with TRBD2. Germline V gives CDR1 SNHLY, CDR2 FYNNEI. V dropped 6 bases and J dropped 1; count of bases not matched to a gene: 7. This CDR3 is 16 amino acids long. CDR3 residues: CASRLSSGRSYNEQFF. Here the CDR3 DNA reads TGTGCCAGCAGACTTTCAAGCGGGAGGTCCTACAATGAGCAGTTCTTC.

The chain combines TRBV6-6 with TRBJ2-3, with D perhaps given as TRBD1 or TRBD2 (7 bases each). V was clipped by 6 bases and J by 3 bases, with 10 bases between them. The germline gives CDR1 MNHNY, CDR2 SVGAGI (reference sequence). There are 13 residues in the CDR3. CDR3 DNA: TGTGCCAGCAGCAGGGGGGGGACAGATACGCAGTATTTT. As protein: CASSRGGTDTQYF.

This chain links TRBV7-2 with TRBJ2-1; 9 bases are a match to TRBD1. The CDR3 covers 16 residues. V was pared by 2 bases and J by 6 bases, with 8 bases of the junction left unmatched. Germline CDR1 is SGHTA and CDR2 is FQGNSA. CDR3 coding DNA: TGTGCCAGCAGCTTAATGTATAGGACAGGGGTCAATGAGCAGTTCTTC. Translation: CASSLMYRTGVNEQFF. Full variable domain (outside the CDR3, taken from reference TRBV7-2 and TRBJ2-1): GAGVSQSPSNKVTEKGKDVELRCDPISGHTALYWYRQSLGQGLEFLIYFQGNSAPDKSGLPSDRFSAERTGGSVSTLTIQRTQQEDSAVYLCASSLMYRTGVNEQFFGPGTRLTVL.

The rearrangement joins TRBV5-6 to TRBJ2-3; 7 bases align to TRBD2. J gave up 4 bases and V 3 bases, and 11 bases lay outside the gene matches. The V gene's germline CDR1 is SGHDT and CDR2 YYEEEE. This CDR3 contains 16 residues. The CDR3 DNA is TGTGCCAGCAGCTCTTCGCTAGCGGTATGGGCAGATACGCAGTATTTT. It translates to CASSSSLAVWADTQYF.

The V gene is TRBV27, the J gene TRBJ2-3; 13 bases map to TRBD2. Germline lookup yields CDR1 MNHEY and CDR2 SMNVEV (reference sequence). V lost 5 bases to trimming and J lost 4 bases; unmatched junction nucleotides: 6. The CDR3 sequence is 16 residues long. CDR3 protein: CASSKLAGGPPDTQYF. In nucleotides, the CDR3 is TGTGCCAGCAGTAAACTAGCGGGAGGGCCCCCAGATACGCAGTATTTT.

The chain joins TRBV30 to TRBJ1-1, with no clear D. Trimming shortened V by 6 bases and J by 4 bases, and 12 bases separated the two germline ends. CDR1 GTSNPN and CDR2 SVGIG come from the germline V gene (reference sequence). This CDR3 comprises 12 residues. In DNA form, the CDR3 reads TGTGCCTGCGCAGACCGGGGCACTGAAGCTTTCTTT. Its translation: CACADRGTEAFF.

Of note for this clone: Relative to the germline gene, one junction end is altered; a read error may explain this. The rearrangement links TRBV5-6 to TRBJ1-1; no firm D call. Germline V gene sequence: CDR1 SGHDT, CDR2 YYEEEE. CDR3 length: 14 residues. The CDR3 coding sequence is TGTGCCAGCAGCTTGGTTGGGCGGAACACTGAAGCTCTCTTT. This translates into CASSLVGRNTEALF.

J is TRBJ1-2 and V is TRBV27; D not resolved. This CDR3 contains 13 residues. Trimming stripped 4 bases from V and 4 bases from J, with 10 bases between. The germline V gene encodes CDR1 MNHEY and CDR2 SMNVEV (reference sequence). The CDR3 loop reads CASSSGFGYGYTF. The CDR3 DNA is TGTGCCAGCAGTTCGGGGTTTGGCTATGGCTACACCTTC.

The chain has TRBV6-1 and TRBJ2-1, with D perhaps given as TRBD1 or TRBD2 (5 bases each). Per germline, CDR1 MNHNS and CDR2 SASEGT. This CDR3 has 14 residues. The ends were cut back, 4 bases at V and 2 bases at J, with 9 bases in the middle. The CDR3 DNA follows: TGTGCCAGCAGTGTCCGGGGCCCCTACAATGAGCAGTTCTTC. Translation: CASSVRGPYNEQFF.

V is TRBV27 and J is TRBJ2-1; D not resolved. V was shortened by 7 bases and J by 0 bases, with 7 bases between the two germline ends. Germline V CDR1 and CDR2: MNHEY, SMNVEV (reference sequence). The CDR3 is 13 amino acids. The CDR3 DNA reads as TGTGCCAGCATGGACCTCTCCTACAATGAGCAGTTCTTC. This encodes CASMDLSYNEQFF.

The chain joins TRBV29-1 to TRBJ2-1; no clear D. Trimming took off 3 bases at V and 0 bases at J, with 15 bases between the two ends. CDR3 size: 16 residues. Germline V gives CDR1 SQVTM, CDR2 ANQGSEA. The CDR3 DNA reads TGCAGCGTTGAGGGGATGGCGGAAAGCTCCTACAATGAGCAGTTCTTC. Translating it yields CSVEGMAESSYNEQFF.

The chain combines TRBV7-3 with TRBJ2-7; 8 nucleotides match TRBD1. The CDR3 consists of 16 residues. V lost 11 bases to trimming and J lost 3 bases; unmatched junction nucleotides: 18. Looked up from germline, CDR1 is SGHTA and CDR2 is FQGTGA. CDR3 coding DNA: TGTGCCTTGAGGGTTACAGGGGGTCTCCCCCTCTACGAGCAGTACTTC. Residues: CALRVTGGLPLYEQYF.

This chain uses TRBV11-2 with TRBJ1-1; 7 nucleotides agree with TRBD1. The CDR3 has 18 residues. J was trimmed by 1 base and V by 0 bases; bases with no gene match: 11. Germline V gene sequence: CDR1 SGHAT, CDR2 FQNNGV. The CDR3 sequence is CASSLDEDRAHENTEAFF. The CDR3, as DNA: TGTGCCAGCAGCTTAGATGAAGACAGGGCCCATGAGAACACTGAAGCTTTCTTT.

Concerning this clone itself: A read error may produce the germline difference seen at one junction end. The chain links TRBV7-7 to TRBJ2-1; tentatively, D is TRBD1 (6 bases). The germline CDR1 and CDR2 sequences are SSHAT and FNYEAQ (reference sequence). The CDR3 has 13 amino acids. The CDR3 region has the DNA TGTGCTAGCAGCTTAGGGCAGGGGATTGAGCAGTTCTTC. Amino acids: CASSLGQGIEQFF. The whole variable domain, filled in from reference TRBV7-7 and TRBJ2-1, reads GAGVSQSPRYKVTKRGQDVTLRCDPISSHATLYWYQQALGQGPEFLTYFNYEAQPDKSGLPSDRFSAERPEGSISTLTIQRTEQRDSAMYRCASSLGQGIEQFFGPGTRLTVL.

Turning to this clone: Other DNA sequences in the same sample also yield this CDR3. The genes are TRBV2 and TRBJ2-7; D is undetermined. The CDR3 spans 10 residues. Between the trimmed V and J ends, which lost 6 bases and 4 bases, there was a span of 4 bases. CDR1 is SNHLY, CDR2 FYNNEI, per germline. CDR3 region: CASSVYEQYF. The CDR3 DNA follows: TGTGCCAGCAGCGTATACGAGCAGTACTTC.

The chain uses TRBV5-6 and TRBJ2-5, with D tentatively TRBD2 (6 bases). Trimming left V 4 bases short and J 5 bases short, with 15 bases between. In germline, CDR1 is SGHDT, CDR2 YYEEEE. The CDR3 is made up of 14 amino acids. The DNA of the CDR3 is TGTGCCAGCAGCCCGGAGGGGACGGAGGAGACCCAGTACTTC. Amino acid sequence: CASSPEGTEETQYF.

This chain links TRBV19 with TRBJ1-5; D gene unclear. V shed 3 bases and J shed 7 bases, with 10 bases lying between them. CDR3 size: 13 residues. Germline CDR1 LNHDA, CDR2 SQIVND (reference sequence). The CDR3 here is CASSISPGQPQHF. For the CDR3, the DNA is TGTGCCAGTAGTATTTCCCCGGGCCAGCCCCAGCATTTT.

In nucleotides, the CDR3 is TGTGCCAGCAGCGTAGCGGGGGGCATCGATACGCAGTATTTT. It encodes CASSVAGGIDTQYF. The V call is TRBV9, the J call TRBJ2-3; TRBD2 might be the D (7 bases). Germline assignment: CDR1 SGDLS and CDR2 YYNGEE. Trimming took 0 bases from V and 6 from J, leaving 11 bases between them. The CDR3 length is 14 residues.

This chain connects TRBV9 to TRBJ2-7; a weak D match, TRBD2 (6 bases). The V gene lost 3 bases and the J gene lost 4 bases, with 14 bases spanning the gap. Germline assignment: CDR1 SGDLS and CDR2 YYNGEE. This CDR3 is built from 14 residues. CDR3 nucleotide sequence: TGTGCCAGCAGCGCCCCCGGAGGGTGGTACGAGCAGTACTTC. Encoded protein: CASSAPGGWYEQYF.

In this sample, this clone turned up once. The rearrangement joins TRBV9 to TRBJ2-2; 7 bases are shared with TRBD2. J gave up 2 bases and V 2 bases, and 3 bases lay outside the gene matches. This CDR3 contains 15 residues. Germline CDR1 SGDLS, CDR2 YYNGEE. CDR3 sequence: CASSVSGHNTGELFF. The CDR3 coding sequence is TGTGCCAGCAGCGTTAGCGGGCATAACACCGGGGAGCTGTTTTTT.

J is TRBJ2-7 and V is TRBV28; D is perhaps TRBD1 or TRBD2 (5 bases each). Germline-derived CDR1 and CDR2 are MDHEN and SYDVKM. The V and J ends lost 7 bases and 3 bases respectively, with 25 bases between them. The CDR3 is 17 amino acids. The CDR3 loop is CASTPPPGRQLDYEQYF. CDR3 nucleotides: TGTGCCAGCACTCCGCCCCCGGGACGGCAGCTTGACTACGAGCAGTACTTC.

This clone came up a few times. The V call is TRBV7-9, the J call TRBJ2-7; 9 bases are shared with TRBD1. The CDR3 covers 15 residues. J gave up 6 bases and V 7 bases, and 13 bases lay outside the gene matches. Germline V lookup: CDR1 SEHNR, CDR2 FQNEAQ (reference sequence). CDR3: CASTLLGTGHGEQYF. The CDR3, as DNA: TGTGCCAGCACCCTACTCGGGACAGGGCATGGCGAGCAGTACTTC.

With respect to this clone: The sample has other DNA sequences that encode this CDR3 too. This sequence joins TRBV7-6 and TRBJ2-7; unclear D gene. The CDR3 spans 12 residues. The germline V gene has CDR1 SGHVS and CDR2 FNYEAQ. V shed 0 bases and J shed 7 bases, with 7 bases lying between them. The CDR3 DNA is TGTGCCAGCAGCTTAGCAGGTGGGGAGCAGTACTTC. It yields the protein CASSLAGGEQYF. Based on the CDR3 plus reference TRBV7-6 and TRBJ2-7, the full variable domain is GAGVSQSPRYKVTKRGQDVALRCDPISGHVSLYWYRQALGQGPEFLTYFNYEAQQDKSGLPNDRFSAERPEGSISTLTIQRTEQRDSAMYRCASSLAGGEQYFGPGTRLTVT.

The rearrangement joins TRBV19 to TRBJ1-1; tentative D call: TRBD1 (5 bases). CDR1 and CDR2 (germline): LNHDA, SQIVND (reference sequence). CDR3 length: 13 amino acids. The germline V and J ends were trimmed by 5 bases and 3 bases, with 10 bases remaining between them. CDR3 DNA: TGTGCCAGTAGTGTCGGGGGGTACACTGAAGCTTTCTTT. It specifies CASSVGGYTEAFF.